Listed below are T cell receptor beta chains from one sample, sequenced in a study of shared T cell receptors in the human thymus. Sequencing was performed with immunoSEQ multiplex PCR; in TCRdb, only in-frame clones are kept and a portion is missing. The sample has approximately 730,000 clones, approximately 83% seen once. The same specimen was also included in a second study, on human thymus T cells.

The source material was thymocytes. The origin of the receptors is a girl under two years old with a congenital heart defect. The CDR3 runs from the conserved cysteine through the conserved F or W. The D gene is left open where the match is weak. Not all rows give a size; the values are once, few, many and, for expanded clones, a class.

clone_size j_call cdr3_length v_call d_call cdr3_nt cdr3_aa
NA TRBJ2-2 16 TRBV15 TRBD1 TGTGCCACCAGCAGAGAAGTGAGGGGGCAAAACGGGGAGCTGTTTTTT CATSREVRGQNGELFF
NA TRBJ1-4 13 TRBV29-1 TRBD1 TGCAGCTCCTGGACAGGCCCGGAGGGGGAACTGTTTTTT CSSWTGPEGELFF
NA TRBJ2-3 16 TRBV2 NA TGTGCCAGCAGTGTGCCTAGAGGGCCCGGCACAGATACGCAGTATTTT CASSVPRGPGTDTQYF
NA TRBJ1-2 19 TRBV27 NA TGTGCCAGCAGGCTCTTACAGGGATCTGAGAAAGGTGGAAACTATGGCTACACCTTC CASRLLQGSEKGGNYGYTF
once TRBJ2-1 18 TRBV27 NA TGTGCCAGCAGTTTGTTGAGGGGGGGCCGGTTCCCTCCCAATGAGCAGTTCTTC CASSLLRGGRFPPNEQFF
NA TRBJ1-5 17 TRBV19 TRBD1 TGTGCCAGTAGTAGCCGTGTGTACAGGGGGCAGGGTCAGCCCCAGCATTTT CASSSRVYRGQGQPQHF
NA TRBJ1-5 15 TRBV19 TRBD1 TGTGCCAGTAGGACGGACAGGGCCCAGGATCAGCCCCAGCATTTT CASRTDRAQDQPQHF
NA TRBJ2-5 14 TRBV6-1 NA TGTGCCAGCATCGATTGGGGGGGCCGGGAGACCCAGTACTTC CASIDWGGRETQYF
NA TRBJ2-1 16 TRBV5-1 TRBD2 TGCGCCAGCAGCTTGGAGGCGGGGGGTGGTTACAATGAGCAGTTCTTC CASSLEAGGGYNEQFF
NA TRBJ1-6 14 TRBV15 NA TGTGCCACCAGCAGACAGTTATATAATTCACCCCTCCACTTT CATSRQLYNSPLHF
NA TRBJ2-4 15 TRBV5-1 NA TGCGCCAGCAGACACGTTCAGGGTAACCTGGACATTCAGTACTTC CASRHVQGNLDIQYF
NA TRBJ1-5 13 TRBV2 NA TGTGCCAGCAAGATCCTGTCTGTCGGGCCCCAGCATTTT CASKILSVGPQHF
NA TRBJ1-3 14 TRBV28 TRBD1 TGTGCCATTGGACAGGGACGCTGGCGAAACACCATATATTTT CAIGQGRWRNTIYF
NA TRBJ1-6 14 TRBV11-2 NA TGTGCCAGCAGCTTGGTCAGGCTTAATTCACCCCTCCACTTT CASSLVRLNSPLHF
NA TRBJ2-5 13 TRBV4-3 TRBD2 TGCGCCAGCAGCCACGGTATAGCGGGGAGAAAGTACTTC CASSHGIAGRKYF
NA TRBJ1-2 16 TRBV2 NA TGTGCCAGCTCCCTGCAGATCCTCAATTTTCGCTATGGCTACACCTTC CASSLQILNFRYGYTF
NA TRBJ2-5 14 TRBV2 NA TGTGCCTCACACTCCAGGGCCCGACAAGAGACCCAGTACTTC CASHSRARQETQYF
few TRBJ1-2 17 TRBV2 NA TGTGCCAGCATCGAACCCCTGCAGGCTTGCTTTAACTATGGCTACACCTTC CASIEPLQACFNYGYTF
NA TRBJ2-7 14 TRBV27 TRBD1 TGTGCCACTCAAGGGACAGGGGGTTCGTACGAGCAGTACTTC CATQGTGGSYEQYF
NA TRBJ1-2 13 TRBV5-1 NA TGCGCCAGCAGCTTACTAGACAATCAGGGCTACACCTTC CASSLLDNQGYTF
NA TRBJ2-7 15 TRBV6-5 NA TGTGCCAGCAGTTACCGGGCAGGGGATACCCACGAGCAGTACTTC CASSYRAGDTHEQYF
few TRBJ2-2 17 TRBV7-9 NA TGTGCCAGCAGCTTAACCCCCACCAGGGGAGCCACCGGGGAGCTGTTTTTT CASSLTPTRGATGELFF
NA TRBJ2-1 16 TRBV29-1 TRBD1 TGCAGCGTCCATAGACAGGGGAGAGACCCGTACAATGAGCAGTTCTTC CSVHRQGRDPYNEQFF
few TRBJ2-2 14 TRBV7-2 TRBD1 TGTGCCAGCAGCTGCGGACAGGTAACGTCGGAGCTGTTTTTT CASSCGQVTSELFF
NA TRBJ1-1 20 TRBV9 TRBD1 TGTGCCAGCAGCCCTCACACCCCGCACAGGGGAGAGTTGTGGGACACTGAAGCTTTCTTT CASSPHTPHRGELWDTEAFF
NA TRBJ1-6 15 TRBV28 NA TGTGCCAGCAGTTCCATAGTCTCCTATAATTCACCCCTCCACTTT CASSSIVSYNSPLHF
NA TRBJ2-7 20 TRBV4-3 TRBD2 TGCGCCAGCAGCCTCGTTAAAAGCCCGGGACTAACCGTCGGGGACTACGAGCAGTACTTC CASSLVKSPGLTVGDYEQYF
once TRBJ2-7 15 TRBV6-1 TRBD1 TGTGCCACCAACGATAGGACAGGGGGTACCTACGAGCAGTACTTC CATNDRTGGTYEQYF
NA TRBJ1-1 13 TRBV7-2 NA TGTGCCAGCAGCTTAGACCCCGACAGTGAAGCTTTCTTT CASSLDPDSEAFF
NA TRBJ2-1 18 TRBV9 NA TGTGCCAGCAGCGCGAGCCCCCCGGGGAGCCCGGGCTACAATGAGCAGTTCTTC CASSASPPGSPGYNEQFF
NA TRBJ1-2 13 TRBV27 NA TGTGCCAGCAGCCCACAGGGAAACTATGGCTACACCTTC CASSPQGNYGYTF
NA TRBJ1-1 15 TRBV7-9 NA TGTGCCAGCAGCCCCGGTACTACAGGGAACACTGAAGCTTTCTTT CASSPGTTGNTEAFF
NA TRBJ1-5 15 TRBV2 NA TGTTCCAGTTCCGGAGGTTCAGGAAGCAATCAGCCCCAGCATTTT CSSSGGSGSNQPQHF
NA TRBJ2-3 17 TRBV7-6 TRBD2 TGTGCCAGCAGCTCCGGACTAGCGGGGGGGCAGGCAGATACGCAGTATTTT CASSSGLAGGQADTQYF
NA TRBJ1-5 12 TRBV19 NA TGTGCCAGTAGGCAGTCAGATCAGCCCCAGCATTTT CASRQSDQPQHF
NA TRBJ2-1 20 TRBV4-1 TRBD2 TGCGCCAGCAGCCAAGGCCCACTAGCGGGGGCTCCCAGCTCCTACAATGAGCAGTTCTTC CASSQGPLAGAPSSYNEQFF
once TRBJ1-2 15 TRBV14 TRBD1 TGTGCCAGCAGCCAGAGACAGGGCCCCTGGTGTGGCTACACCTTC CASSQRQGPWCGYTF
NA TRBJ2-3 16 TRBV2 TRBD2 TGTGCCCACCTCTTGCTGCGGGGGGGGAGCACAGATACGCAGTATTTT CAHLLLRGGSTDTQYF
NA TRBJ2-5 15 TRBV6-5 TRBD2 TGTGCCAGCAAGGGTGCATGGGCGGGAGGGGAGACCCAGTACTTC CASKGAWAGGETQYF
NA TRBJ1-2 14 TRBV28 NA TGTGCCAGCAGACAACGGCGACAGTTCTATGGCTACACCTTC CASRQRRQFYGYTF
NA TRBJ1-2 19 TRBV7-9 NA TGTGCCAGCAGCTTAGCTGTTCTGGGGTCAGGGGCCTCATGGACTGGCTACACCTTC CASSLAVLGSGASWTGYTF
NA TRBJ1-1 16 TRBV7-9 NA TGTGCCAGCAGCTTAGCGAAGGAAGGAGGGGACACTGAAGCTTTCTTT CASSLAKEGGDTEAFF
once TRBJ2-5 15 TRBV5-1 TRBD1 TGCGCCAGCAGCCTGAACAGGGGGAGGCAAGAGACCCAGTACTTC CASSLNRGRQETQYF
NA TRBJ2-1 18 TRBV27 TRBD2 TGTGCCAGCAGCATAGGCCCAACAGCGGGGGGTCCGGTTGATGAGCAGTTCTTC CASSIGPTAGGPVDEQFF
NA TRBJ1-6 16 TRBV12-5 TRBD1 TGTGCTAGTGGTTTCCAGGGGGGCTCCTATAATTCACCCCTCCACTTT CASGFQGGSYNSPLHF
NA TRBJ1-5 17 TRBV27 NA TGTGCCAGCAGTCTAGGAGGTGTGCCGAGCCTCAATCAGCCCCAGCATTTT CASSLGGVPSLNQPQHF